Presented here are 8 T cell receptor beta chains from one specimen sequenced in a study of T cell responses to AZD1222 COVID-19 vaccine (dated by TCRdb to the early 2020s). The sample's time point label is to be understood as: about 28 days (+/-7) after the second vaccine dose. The treatment or condition label of this sample denotes: meningococcal conjugate vaccine given as trial control. Library preparation was by the immunoSEQ multiplex PCR assay. TCRdb took this table from immuneACCESS and kept in-frame rearrangements with V and J called. Such tables lack part of the clones; where checked against another copy, unresolved V genes explain under half of the gap, and the rest is unexplained. The sample table lists about 140,000 clones, roughly 89% of them with a count of one. The ten largest make up 7.5% to 8% of the sample. The sequenced sample was peripheral blood, obtained 28 days after the second dose of the MenACWY control vaccine. The receptors were sampled from an adult who received the MenACWY meningococcal vaccine as a control.

The chain has TRBV19 and TRBJ1-5, with D possibly being TRBD1 (6 bases). V lost 3 bases, J lost 9 bases, and 21 bases lay in between. Germline CDR1 LNHDA, CDR2 SQIVND (reference sequence). The CDR3 contains 16 residues. CDR3 nucleotides: TGTGCCAGTAGTATTTTCCCGGGACCAGGGGCTCGGCCCCAGCATTTT. Protein: CASSIFPGPGARPQHF.

There are a few counts of this clone. The chain links TRBV4-3 to TRBJ2-2; 7 nucleotides match TRBD1. The CDR3 contains 17 residues. Germline V gene data show CDR1 as LGHNA and CDR2 as YSLEER. The junction had 9 bases not matched to a gene; V was cut back by 0 bases and J by 5 bases. CDR3 region: CASSQDYRQGVTGELFF. The CDR3 nucleotides are TGCGCCAGCAGCCAAGATTACCGGCAGGGGGTTACCGGGGAGCTGTTTTTT.

The chain couples TRBV6-5 to TRBJ1-3, with 7 bases matching TRBD1. The CDR3 loop spans 14 amino acids. The V gene end was trimmed by 7 bases and the J gene end by 1 base; junction bases not matched to a gene: 4. Germline CDR1 and CDR2: MNHEY and SVGAGI. CDR3 in amino acids: CASTPDRSGNTIYF. As DNA, the CDR3 is TGTGCCAGCACCCCGGACAGGTCTGGAAACACCATATATTTT.

The chain recombines TRBV6-2 or TRBV6-3 with TRBJ2-1; D possibly uses TRBD1 or TRBD2 (5 bases each). V lost 6 bases, J lost 7 bases, and 16 bases lay in between. Germline values: CDR1 MNHEY, CDR2 SVGEGT. This CDR3 has 14 amino acids. The CDR3 sequence: CASSPGPNTNEQFF. For the CDR3, the DNA is TGTGCCAGCAGCCCGGGGCCAAATACGAATGAGCAGTTCTTC.

CDR3 coding DNA: TGTGCCAGCAGCGGGGGACTAGCGGGAGGAGGGGAGCTGTTTTTT. Its translation: CASSGGLAGGGELFF. The J gene is TRBJ2-2, the V gene TRBV25-1; 15 bases align to TRBD2. The CDR3 runs to 15 residues. Germline CDR1 MGHDK, CDR2 SYGVNS. After removal of 6 bases from V and 8 bases from J, the junction contained 4 bases not matched to a gene.

The chain employs TRBV19 and TRBJ2-1; no clear D gene. V shed 5 bases and J shed 0 bases, with 11 bases lying between them. This CDR3 comprises 15 residues. Germline values: CDR1 LNHDA, CDR2 SQIVND (reference sequence). The CDR3 protein is CASSPTWSSYNEQFF. The CDR3 region has the DNA TGTGCCAGTAGTCCCACATGGAGCTCCTACAATGAGCAGTTCTTC.

For the CDR3, the DNA is TGTGCCTGGAGCCCCGGGACAGCCAATCAGCCCCAGCATTTT. It codes for CAWSPGTANQPQHF. The chain is built from TRBV30 and TRBJ1-5, with 7 bases identical to TRBD1. Trimming cost V 3 bases and J 3 bases; bases outside gene matches: 5. Germline values: CDR1 GTSNPN, CDR2 SVGIG (reference sequence). The CDR3 contains 14 residues.

This clone has just one count. The J gene is TRBJ1-4, the V gene TRBV6-5; perhaps TRBD1 as D (6 bases). The germline V and J ends were trimmed by 7 bases and 5 bases, with 11 bases remaining between them. This CDR3 has 13 amino acids. Germline-derived CDR1 and CDR2 are MNHEY and SVGAGI. The CDR3 is CASKDRLNEKLFF. The CDR3, as DNA: TGTGCCAGCAAGGACAGATTGAATGAAAAACTGTTTTTT.